The 17 T cell receptor beta chains in this list originate from one sample, sequenced in a study of monozygotic twins with inflammatory bowel disease. TCRdb re-called the 5' RACE reads and shows each CDR3 protein once, DNA omitted. This sample's table has 300,000 to 450,000 distinct CDR3 sequences. Sequences were obtained from blood. The receptors were gathered from a human donor with ulcerative colitis or Crohn's disease, or a healthy co-twin of an affected twin (not recorded which).

The V and J genes are TRBV20-1 and TRBJ1-4; TCRdb names TRBD1, which stays unverified in the absence of DNA. Germline values: CDR1 DFQATT, CDR2 SNEGSKA (reference sequence). The CDR3 totals 15 residues. The CDR3 sequence: CSARDIREGVEKLFF.

The chain links TRBV6-1 to TRBJ1-2; TCRdb returns TRBD1, unconfirmable since there is no DNA. The CDR3 is 15 residues long. The germline V gene encodes CDR1 MNHNS and CDR2 SASEGT. CDR3 sequence reads: CASSEAPGQGYGYTF.

This chain joins TRBV28 and TRBJ2-1; TCRdb's D gene call, TRBD1, goes unchecked for lack of DNA. The CDR3 is made up of 14 amino acids. Per germline, CDR1 MDHEN and CDR2 SYDVKM. This chain's CDR3 is CASSVDRVRNEQFF.

The chain carries TRBV24-1 and TRBJ2-1; the D gene TCRdb calls, TRBD1, cannot be checked with no DNA. CDR1 KGHDR and CDR2 SFDVKD come from the germline V gene. The CDR3 consists of 20 residues. CDR3 amino acids: CATSASPGTGDGSSYNEQFF.

The gene calls are TRBV5-1 and TRBJ2-1; the TCRdb call, TRBD1, lacks DNA for checking. CDR1 SGHRS and CDR2 YFSETQ come from the germline V gene. The CDR3 extends over 14 amino acids. The CDR3 loop reads CASSSGQGSNEQFF.

This chain links TRBV2 with TRBJ2-3; lacking DNA, the TRBD1 call made by TCRdb goes unchecked. CDR1 is SNHLY and CDR2 is FYNNEI in the germline V gene. CDR3 length: 15 residues. The CDR3 here is CASSYRDRETETQYF.

The chain couples TRBV12-5 to TRBJ1-1; TCRdb selects TRBD1, and the lack of DNA leaves this call unchecked. The germline V gene encodes CDR1 LGHNT and CDR2 FRNRAP. The CDR3 is 13 amino acids. The CDR3 spells CASGLGQGREAFF.

The rearrangement joins TRBV27 to TRBJ1-1; TCRdb's D call of TRBD1 is untestable without DNA. The germline V gene has CDR1 MNHEY and CDR2 SMNVEV (reference sequence). This CDR3 region has 14 residues. This chain's CDR3 is CASTPGGAGTEAFF.

The rearrangement joins TRBV4-1 to TRBJ2-3. Germline CDR1 MGHRA, CDR2 YSYEKL. The CDR3 contains 14 residues. The CDR3 loop reads CASSQALASDTQYF.

CDR3 loop: CASSPLLAGDEQYF. V gene TRBV18 combines with J gene TRBJ2-7; TCRdb calls TRBD2, which cannot be checked without DNA. This CDR3 contains 14 residues. The V gene's germline CDR1 is KGHSH and CDR2 LQKENI.

This chain joins TRBV9 and TRBJ2-1; TCRdb designates TRBD1, a call that cannot be tested without DNA. The CDR3 consists of 15 residues. CDR1 and CDR2 (germline): SGDLS, YYNGEE. The CDR3 here is CASSVGTATYNEQFF. Combining the CDR3 with reference TRBV9 and TRBJ2-1 gives the whole variable domain DSGVTQTPKHLITATGQRVTLRCSPRSGDLSVYWYQQSLDQGLQFLIQYYNGEERAKGNILERFSAQQFPDLHSELNLSSLELGDSALYFCASSVGTATYNEQFFGPGTRLTVL.

The chain has TRBV24-1 and TRBJ1-2; TCRdb selects TRBD1, and the lack of DNA leaves this call unchecked. CDR1 and CDR2 (germline): KGHDR, SFDVKD. The CDR3 has 12 residues. CDR3 sequence: CATGDRYYGYTF.

The chain employs TRBV6-2 or TRBV6-3 and TRBJ1-6. The CDR3 sequence is 11 residues long. The germline V gene encodes CDR1 MNHEY and CDR2 SVGEGT. The CDR3 sequence is CASGYKGPLHF.

The gene calls are TRBV24-1 and TRBJ2-7; TCRdb proposes TRBD1, but this gene call is untestable without DNA. Looked up from germline, CDR1 is KGHDR and CDR2 is SFDVKD. CDR3 length: 14 amino acids. CDR3 protein: CATSPKGQGLEQYF.

The CDR3 sequence: CASSQAPGYEQYF. The chain employs TRBV4-3 and TRBJ2-7. CDR3 length: 13 residues. Looked up from germline, CDR1 is LGHNA and CDR2 is YSLEER.

This chain connects TRBV5-1 to TRBJ2-5; TCRdb's assignment of TRBD1 cannot be checked, as there is no DNA. The germline gives CDR1 SGHRS, CDR2 YFSETQ. There are 16 residues in the CDR3. The CDR3 sequence: CASSWRTGGPSETQYF.

The CDR3 loop is CASSPPGTGALIRETQYF. The genes are TRBV18 and TRBJ2-5; lacking DNA, the TRBD1 call made by TCRdb goes unchecked. In germline, CDR1 is KGHSH, CDR2 LQKENI. This CDR3 is built from 18 residues.